Following are 11 T cell receptor beta chains from one sample sequenced in a study of shared clonotypes between healthy human individuals. The data were produced by immunoSEQ multiplex PCR, yet TCRdb's version contains in-frame clones alone and is incomplete. Of more than 2 million clones listed, 95% are singletons. Input material: naive CD4+ T cells sorted from blood. Described subset: CD45RA+ positively selected. The receptors were gathered from a man aged 18-30 years in good health.

This clone appeared a single time. The rearrangement uses TRBV2 and TRBJ1-1; D remains ambiguous. V dropped 7 bases and J dropped 7 bases, with 13 bases sitting between them. This CDR3 has 12 residues. Germline assignment: CDR1 SNHLY and CDR2 FYNNEI. The CDR3 sequence is CASMEGRLEAFF. In DNA form, the CDR3 reads TGTGCCAGCATGGAGGGCCGTCTTGAAGCTTTCTTT.

This chain joins TRBV5-1 and TRBJ2-2, with D hard to call. The CDR3 has 15 amino acids. The ends were cut back, 0 bases at V and 4 bases at J, with 10 bases in the middle. CDR1 is SGHRS and CDR2 is YFSETQ in the germline V gene. The CDR3 sequence is CASSLDRPSTGELFF. The CDR3 region has the DNA TGCGCCAGCAGCTTGGACAGACCTTCCACCGGGGAGCTGTTTTTT. Supplemented by reference TRBV5-1 and TRBJ2-2, the full variable domain reads KAGVTQTPRYLIKTRGQQVTLSCSPISGHRSVSWYQQTPGQGLQFLFEYFSETQRNKGNFPGRFSGRQFSNSRSEMNVSTLELGDSALYLCASSLDRPSTGELFFGEGSRLTVL.

CDR3 sequence reads: CASRLAGTDTQYF. CDR3 sequence (DNA): TGTGCCAGCCGGCTAGCGGGAACAGATACGCAGTATTTT. This rearrangement joins TRBV6-4 to TRBJ2-3, with 9 bases aligning to TRBD2. This CDR3 is built from 13 residues. The J segment lost 3 bases and the V segment lost 8 bases, leaving 3 bases of the junction unmatched. CDR1 and CDR2 (germline): MRHNA, SNTAGT.

Concerning this clone itself: One junction end does not reproduce the germline sequence, and a read error may be involved. This sequence joins TRBV7-7 and TRBJ2-7, with a tentative D call TRBD2 (6 bases). The germline V gene encodes CDR1 SSHAT and CDR2 FNYEAQ (reference sequence). There are 14 residues in the CDR3. In DNA, the CDR3 is TGTGCTAGCAGCTTAGGGGCGGGACGCTACGAGCAGTACTTC. This translates into CASSLGAGRYEQYF.

The genes are TRBV11-1 and TRBJ2-1, with D maybe TRBD1 (6 bases). Between the trimmed V and J ends, which lost 5 bases and 0 bases, there was a span of 14 bases. This CDR3 region has 16 residues. Germline CDR1 SGHAT, CDR2 FQDESV (reference sequence). The CDR3 DNA sequence: TGTGCCAGCAGCGACATCAGGGGTAACTCCTACAATGAGCAGTTCTTC. Its translation: CASSDIRGNSYNEQFF.

This clone was observed once. This chain joins TRBV5-1 and TRBJ1-3, with 7 nucleotides matching TRBD1. Trimming at V came to 4 bases and at J to 1 base, leaving 5 bases not matched to a gene. The CDR3 has 15 amino acids. CDR1 SGHRS and CDR2 YFSETQ come from the germline V gene. CDR3 sequence: CASSTDRASGNTIYF. DNA of the CDR3: TGCGCCAGCAGCACCGACAGGGCTTCTGGAAACACCATATATTTT. Drawing the rest from reference TRBV5-1 and TRBJ1-3, the complete variable domain is KAGVTQTPRYLIKTRGQQVTLSCSPISGHRSVSWYQQTPGQGLQFLFEYFSETQRNKGNFPGRFSGRQFSNSRSEMNVSTLELGDSALYLCASSTDRASGNTIYFGEGSWLTVV.

The V gene is TRBV5-4, the J gene TRBJ2-7; 8 nucleotides agree with TRBD1. This CDR3 comprises 15 residues. Germline loops: CDR1 SGHNT, CDR2 YYREEE (reference sequence). After removal of 2 bases from V and 3 bases from J, the junction contained 7 bases not matched to a gene. The CDR3 sequence is CASSLRQGSYYEQYF. The CDR3 DNA reads TGTGCCAGCAGCTTAAGACAGGGGAGTTACTACGAGCAGTACTTC.

V usage is TRBV2 and J usage is TRBJ2-3; 7 bases line up with TRBD1. CDR3 length: 13 amino acids. The germline gives CDR1 SNHLY, CDR2 FYNNEI. The ends lost 6 bases at V and 5 bases at J; junction bases unmatched: 5. Written as DNA, the CDR3 is TGTGCCAGCAGCGGGGCAGGGGGAGATACGCAGTATTTT. Its protein is CASSGAGGDTQYF.

Only one count was recorded for this clone. The chain couples TRBV20-1 to TRBJ2-1; 7 bases match TRBD2. Germline CDR1 is DFQATT and CDR2 is SNEGSKA (reference sequence). This CDR3 has 11 amino acids. CDR3 nucleotides: TGCAGCGGGGGGTGGTACAATGAGCAGTTCTTC. This sequence encodes CSGGWYNEQFF.

The rearrangement links TRBV30 to TRBJ2-5; tentative D call: TRBD2 (5 bases). The CDR3 length is 12 residues. Germline lookup yields CDR1 GTSNPN and CDR2 SVGIG (reference sequence). V gave up 3 bases and J gave up 7 bases, with 12 bases separating them. The DNA for the CDR3 is TGTGCCTGGAGGGACCCGAGCGGGACCCAGTACTTC. Its protein product is CAWRDPSGTQYF.

The V gene is TRBV29-1, the J gene TRBJ1-3; possibly TRBD1 for D (6 bases). Trimming shortened V by 0 bases and J by 0 bases, and 12 bases separated the two germline ends. The CDR3 totals 16 residues. Germline V gene lookup returns CDR1 SQVTM and CDR2 ANQGSEA. The CDR3 region has the DNA TGCAGCGTTGAAGATCATGCAGGGGTCTCTGGAAACACCATATATTTT. Encoded protein: CSVEDHAGVSGNTIYF.